The 32 T cell receptor beta chains in this list originate from one sample, sequenced in a study of blood T cell repertoires in COVID-19. Assay used: immunoSEQ multiplex PCR; TCRdb lists only in-frame clones, some missing. Here the sample spans 200,000 to 250,000 clones, under 90% being singletons. Material for sequencing was peripheral blood. Every receptor here comes from a man under 40 with active or convalescent COVID-19.

V usage is TRBV6-5 and J usage is TRBJ1-1; TRBD1 might be the D (5 bases). This CDR3 has 14 amino acids. V lost 2 bases and J lost 6, with 13 bases in between. CDR1 is MNHEY and CDR2 is SVGAGI in the germline V gene. Here the CDR3 reads CASSYTDGGAEAFF. In nucleotides, the CDR3 is TGTGCCAGCAGTTACACCGATGGGGGGGCTGAAGCTTTCTTT.

The V gene is TRBV29-1, the J gene TRBJ2-1, with D perhaps TRBD1 (6 bases). Trimming pared 1 base from V and 7 bases from J, leaving 23 bases between. CDR3 size: 17 residues. CDR1 is SQVTM and CDR2 is ANQGSEA in the germline V gene. CDR3 coding DNA: TGCAGCGTTGAAGGATGGTCGGCCAAGGGGGTACAAAATGAGCAGTTCTTC. Its protein product is CSVEGWSAKGVQNEQFF.

The sample holds a few counts of this clone. This chain links TRBV10-3 with TRBJ1-5; D ambiguous. V gave up 3 bases and J gave up 0 bases, with 9 bases separating them. The CDR3 is 15 residues long. Germline V gene data show CDR1 as ENHRY and CDR2 as SYGVKD. CDR3 DNA: TGTGCCATCAGTGAAGTCCCCAGTAGCAATCAGCCCCAGCATTTT. Its translation is CAISEVPSSNQPQHF.

The J gene is TRBJ1-2, the V gene TRBV28, with 8 bases that match TRBD1. Germline V CDR1 and CDR2: MDHEN, SYDVKM. Germline trimming cut 3 bases from V and 7 bases from J; bases unmatched to any gene: 10. The CDR3 sequence is 15 residues long. CDR3: CASSFFRTGLIGYTF. DNA for the CDR3: TGTGCCAGCAGTTTTTTCAGGACAGGGCTGATTGGCTACACCTTC.

The rearrangement joins TRBV12-3 or TRBV12-4 to TRBJ2-7; D not resolved. V was trimmed by 6 bases and J by 6 bases, leaving 12 bases between them. The CDR3 length is 12 residues. CDR3 residues: CASSPRTPEQYF. As DNA, the CDR3 is TGTGCCAGCAGCCCGCGCACCCCCGAGCAGTACTTC.

The rearrangement joins TRBV10-2 to TRBJ2-7, with TRBD1 matching 11 bases. Germline V CDR1 and CDR2: WSHSY, SAAADI. The CDR3 sequence is 15 residues long. Trimming cost V 8 bases and J 3 bases; bases outside gene matches: 9. CDR3 DNA sequence: TGCGCCAGCGGGGACCGGGACAGGGGGATCTACGAGCAGTACTTC. This encodes CASGDRDRGIYEQYF.

The chain joins TRBV5-6 to TRBJ2-3; D unresolved. The CDR3 loop spans 14 amino acids. Looked up from germline, CDR1 is SGHDT and CDR2 is YYEEEE. The ends were cut back, 1 base at V and 0 bases at J, with 6 bases in the middle. The CDR3 sequence: CASSLLTSTDTQYF. The CDR3 bases are TGTGCCAGCAGCTTGTTAACAAGCACAGATACGCAGTATTTT.

The V and J genes are TRBV20-1 and TRBJ1-4; no reliable D call. The CDR3 has 11 residues. The germline V and J ends were trimmed by 3 bases and 8 bases, with 7 bases remaining between them. CDR1 DFQATT and CDR2 SNEGSKA come from the germline V gene (reference sequence). The CDR3: CSASGREKLFF. The CDR3 DNA reads TGCAGTGCTAGTGGGAGGGAAAAACTGTTTTTT.

V and J are TRBV28 and TRBJ2-7; TRBD2 aligns across 11 bases. The CDR3 runs to 18 residues. Germline assignment: CDR1 MDHEN and CDR2 SYDVKM. J was trimmed by 3 bases and V by 10 bases; bases with no gene match: 20. The CDR3, as DNA: TGTGCCACCAACGGGACGCCTAAACTAGCGGGAGCGAACTACGAGCAGTACTTC. This gives the protein CATNGTPKLAGANYEQYF. Full variable domain (missing parts from reference TRBV28 and TRBJ2-7): DVKVTQSSRYLVKRTGEKVFLECVQDMDHENMFWYRQDPGLGLRLIYFSYDVKMKEKGDIPEGYSVSREKKERFSLILESASTNQTSMYLCATNGTPKLAGANYEQYFGPGTRLTVT.

CDR3 region: CASSFRLGGGPSYEQYF. CDR3 sequence (DNA): TGTGCCAGCAGTTTCAGGTTAGGCGGGGGTCCTTCCTACGAGCAGTACTTC. This chain links TRBV28 with TRBJ2-7; 7 bases align to TRBD2. The junction had 12 bases not matched to a gene; V was cut back by 3 bases and J by 1 base. Germline CDR1 MDHEN, CDR2 SYDVKM. This CDR3 comprises 17 residues. Full variable domain (outside the CDR3, taken from reference TRBV28 and TRBJ2-7): DVKVTQSSRYLVKRTGEKVFLECVQDMDHENMFWYRQDPGLGLRLIYFSYDVKMKEKGDIPEGYSVSREKKERFSLILESASTNQTSMYLCASSFRLGGGPSYEQYFGPGTRLTVT.

The chain is built from TRBV20-1 and TRBJ1-4, with D unresolved. Germline CDR1 is DFQATT and CDR2 is SNEGSKA (reference sequence). Trimming removed 6 bases from V and 8 bases from J, with 7 bases in between. The CDR3 loop spans 10 amino acids. The CDR3 DNA sequence: TGCAGTGCCCTGGAGGAAAAACTGTTTTTT. It codes for CSALEEKLFF.

This clone was seen a single time. CDR3 DNA sequence: TGCAGCGTTGAGAGGGGACAGGGTACCGAGCAGTACTTC. Translated, it gives CSVERGQGTEQYF. V and J are TRBV29-1 and TRBJ2-7; 9 nucleotides line up with TRBD1. Germline V gene data show CDR1 as SQVTM and CDR2 as ANQGSEA. Trimming cost V 3 bases and J 6 bases; bases outside gene matches: 6. The CDR3 loop spans 13 amino acids.

The chain recombines TRBV7-2 with TRBJ2-3; TRBD1 matches 7 bases. The V gene end was trimmed by 1 base and the J gene end by 6 bases; junction bases not matched to a gene: 1. Germline CDR1 reads SGHTA; CDR2 reads FQGNSA. The CDR3 runs to 13 residues. This CDR3 reads CASSLGRGDTQYF. The CDR3 DNA reads TGTGCCAGCAGCTTAGGCAGGGGGGATACGCAGTATTTT. Supplemented by reference TRBV7-2 and TRBJ2-3, the full variable domain reads GAGVSQSPSNKVTEKGKDVELRCDPISGHTALYWYRQSLGQGLEFLIYFQGNSAPDKSGLPSDRFSAERTGGSVSTLTIQRTQQEDSAVYLCASSLGRGDTQYFGPGTRLTVL.

This clone was seen only a few times. This chain joins TRBV6-4 and TRBJ2-3; 10 bases align to TRBD1. J gave up 2 bases and V 5 bases, and 4 bases lay outside the gene matches. This CDR3 contains 15 residues. CDR1 is MRHNA and CDR2 is SNTAGT in the germline V gene. Written as DNA, the CDR3 is TGTGCCAGCAGTCCCGGGACAGGGGCCACAGATACGCAGTATTTT. As protein: CASSPGTGATDTQYF.

The V and J genes are TRBV25-1 and TRBJ2-1, with 13 bases aligning to TRBD2. Germline V gene sequence: CDR1 MGHDK, CDR2 SYGVNS. V shed 5 bases and J 9 bases; nucleotides not matched to a gene: 13. CDR3 length equals 17 residues. The CDR3 coding sequence is TGTGCCAGCAGTCCAAAGACGACTAGCGGGAGGTCTTTTGAGCAGTTCTTC. Its protein product is CASSPKTTSGRSFEQFF.

In nucleotides, the CDR3 is TGCGCCAGCAGCCAAGAGCACACCTATGGCTACACCTTC. Amino acids: CASSQEHTYGYTF. The chain uses TRBV4-1 and TRBJ1-2; D unresolved. Trimming cost V 0 bases and J 4 bases, with 6 bases left between them. The CDR3 loop spans 13 amino acids. CDR1 and CDR2 from the germline V gene are MGHRA and YSYEKL.

The chain combines TRBV18 with TRBJ2-1; TRBD1 is a possible D gene (5 bases). V gave up 0 bases and J gave up 8 bases, with 14 bases separating them. CDR1 is KGHSH and CDR2 is LQKENI in the germline V gene. CDR3 size: 15 residues. CDR3: CASSPPSRAVDEQFF. CDR3 nucleotide sequence: TGTGCCAGCTCACCACCGAGCAGGGCGGTCGATGAGCAGTTCTTC.

This clone was found a few times. The chain couples TRBV28 to TRBJ2-7, with D possibly TRBD1 on 5 matching bases. Germline lookup yields CDR1 MDHEN and CDR2 SYDVKM. V was cut by 3 bases and J by 0 bases, with 18 bases left in between. The CDR3 has 17 residues. In DNA, the CDR3 is TGTGCCAGCAGTTTTACCCCCTCGGACATTGTCTCCTACGAGCAGTACTTC. Protein product: CASSFTPSDIVSYEQYF.

The rearrangement joins TRBV14 to TRBJ2-2; TRBD2 matches at 10 bases. CDR3 length equals 18 residues. V was pared by 3 bases and J by 5 bases, with 12 bases of the junction left unmatched. CDR1 and CDR2 from the germline V gene are SGHDN and FVKESK. CDR3 loop: CASSQPGLAFGSTGELFF. CDR3 in DNA: TGTGCCAGCAGCCAGCCGGGACTAGCGTTCGGATCTACCGGGGAGCTGTTTTTT.

The rearrangement joins TRBV7-9 to TRBJ2-3; D not certain. CDR1 is SEHNR, CDR2 FQNEAQ, per germline (reference sequence). Trimming pared 7 bases from V and 0 bases from J, leaving 14 bases between. The CDR3 consists of 15 residues. CDR3: CASTLPIGSTDTQYF. CDR3 in DNA: TGTGCCAGCACCCTCCCGATCGGGAGCACAGATACGCAGTATTTT.

Notes on this clone: The junction departs from germline at one end; a sequencing error may be responsible. This chain connects TRBV18 to TRBJ2-2, with 12 bases identical to TRBD1. This CDR3 spans 16 amino acids. Germline assignment: CDR1 KGHSH and CDR2 LQKENI. This CDR3 is CANSQRGQGATGELFF. The CDR3 nucleotides are TGTGCCAACTCACAACGGGGACAGGGGGCTACCGGGGAGCTGTTTTTT.

The chain uses TRBV3-1 (or the pseudogene TRBV3-2) and TRBJ1-2; 11 nucleotides match TRBD1. J was trimmed by 2 bases and V by 4 bases; bases with no gene match: 6. The V gene's germline CDR1 is LGHDT and CDR2 YNNKEL (reference sequence). The CDR3 is 16 amino acids. This chain's CDR3 is CASSRTGGSFNYGYTF. The CDR3 DNA follows: TGTGCCAGCAGCCGGACAGGGGGCTCCTTCAACTATGGCTACACCTTC.

V and J are TRBV15 and TRBJ2-7, with TRBD1 matching 8 bases. Unmatched junction bases numbered 9, after V lost 0 bases and J lost 2 bases. Germline CDR1 and CDR2: LNHNV and YYDKDF (reference sequence). This CDR3 contains 17 residues. The CDR3: CATSRDGRTGRPYEQYF. The CDR3 coding sequence is TGTGCCACCAGCAGAGACGGACGGACAGGGAGGCCCTACGAGCAGTACTTC.

J is TRBJ1-2 and V is TRBV12-3 or TRBV12-4; 7 bases are shared with TRBD1. V was clipped by 6 bases and J by 6 bases; unmatched bases: 7. The CDR3 runs to 13 residues. The chain's CDR3 is CASRRQGWDGYTF. In DNA form, the CDR3 reads TGTGCCAGCAGACGACAGGGTTGGGATGGCTACACCTTC.

The chain has TRBV19 and TRBJ2-1, with D possibly matching TRBD2 (6 bases). This CDR3 has 13 amino acids. V was trimmed by 9 bases and J by 7 bases, leaving 16 bases between them. CDR1 and CDR2 from the germline V gene are LNHDA and SQIVND (reference sequence). In DNA form, the CDR3 reads TGTGCCAGCCGGGAGTTTGCCAGGAATGAGCAGTTCTTC. Translation: CASREFARNEQFF.

This clone was seen a single time. The rearrangement links TRBV24-1 to TRBJ2-5; D perhaps matches TRBD1 (5 bases). The V gene lost 2 bases and the J gene lost 0 bases, with 30 bases spanning the gap. The germline V gene has CDR1 KGHDR and CDR2 SFDVKD. The CDR3 contains 22 residues. CDR3 nucleotides: TGTGCCACCAGTGATTCGAACACCAGGGTCCTCGTCATTATTTCATACCAAGAGACCCAGTACTTC. Translation gives CATSDSNTRVLVIISYQETQYF.

The chain uses TRBV4-2 and TRBJ2-1; D unclear. V was shortened by 0 bases and J by 5 bases, with 11 bases between the two germline ends. The CDR3 contains 15 residues. Germline loops: CDR1 LGHNA, CDR2 YNFKEQ. The CDR3 DNA reads as TGTGCCAGCAGCCAAGATTGGCAGTTTAACAATGAGCAGTTCTTC. This encodes CASSQDWQFNNEQFF.

CDR3 loop: CASSQLPSSGANVLTF. CDR3 DNA sequence: TGTGCCAGCAGCCAACTTCCTAGCTCTGGGGCCAACGTCCTGACTTTC. The V gene is TRBV3-1 (or the pseudogene TRBV3-2), the J gene TRBJ2-6; D not certain. The germline gives CDR1 LGHDT, CDR2 YNNKEL (reference sequence). The V and J ends lost 2 bases and 0 bases respectively, with 8 bases between them. The length of the CDR3 is 16 residues.

The chain employs TRBV6-1 and TRBJ1-2; no definite D call. The V end lost 2 bases, the J end lost 4 bases, and 8 bases lay between the germline ends. This CDR3 is built from 13 residues. In germline, CDR1 is MNHNS, CDR2 SASEGT. The CDR3 loop reads CASSEPGFYGYTF. The CDR3 nucleotides are TGTGCCAGCAGTGAACCAGGTTTCTATGGCTACACCTTC.

The rearrangement links TRBV27 to TRBJ2-2, with D tentatively TRBD2 (6 bases). With 2 bases removed from V and 4 bases from J, the gap between germline ends came to 11 bases. The CDR3 runs to 15 residues. Germline CDR1 is MNHEY and CDR2 is SMNVEV (reference sequence). The DNA of the CDR3 is TGTGCCAGCAGTTTACTAGCGACAGCCACCGGGGAGCTGTTTTTT. It specifies CASSLLATATGELFF.

This chain connects TRBV19 to TRBJ2-3, with 9 positions matching TRBD2. Trimming removed 3 bases from V and 0 bases from J; junction bases left unmatched: 10. CDR1 is LNHDA, CDR2 SQIVND, per germline (reference sequence). CDR3 length equals 18 residues. The CDR3 spells CASSIQAGGPFSTDTQYF. CDR3 DNA sequence: TGTGCCAGTAGTATTCAAGCGGGGGGCCCTTTCAGCACAGATACGCAGTATTTT.

The chain carries TRBV5-8 and TRBJ2-7, with 13 bases matching TRBD2. CDR1 SGHTS and CDR2 YDEGEE come from the germline V gene. This CDR3 contains 15 residues. J was trimmed by 6 bases and V by 3 bases; bases with no gene match: 6. The DNA for the CDR3 is TGTGCCAGCAGCTCCGGACTAGCGGGAGTCTCCGAGCAGTACTTC. This codes for CASSSGLAGVSEQYF.